The present entry profiles one TCR beta chain with its context. The CDR3 is 16 amino acids. V lost 0 bases to trimming and J lost 4 bases, with 18 bases between them. Looked up from germline, CDR1 is SQVTM and CDR2 is ANQGSEA. These data are taken from a study of T cell responses to AZD1222 COVID-19 vaccine. The protocol was immunoSEQ multiplex PCR, while the TCRdb copy is restricted to in-frame clones and leaves out a portion. Altogether about 140,000 clones are present, over 85% being singletons, with the ten largest covering 0.75% to 1%. This TCR derives from an adult in good health. The rearrangement links TRBV29-1 to TRBJ1-2; possible D gene TRBD1, 5 bases. Source: peripheral blood, taken on day 0 of MenACWY control vaccination. The CDR3 here is CSVEDRLDGAGYGYTF. The CDR3 nucleotides read TGCAGCGTTGAAGATCGACTCGATGGGGCAGGCTATGGCTACACCTTC.